The clone carrying this T cell receptor (beta chain) was counted many times. This sample was taken from a study of blood T cells in healthy people across ages. It was with a sample-barcoded 5' primer and a J-beta primer mix that a second PCR of roughly 7 to 12 cycles was run. TCRdb independently ran MiXCR on the 5' RACE reads; one entry per CDR3 protein. The sample has about 780,000 distinct CDR3 sequences, around 24% seen once. V was clipped by 4 bases and J by 0 bases, with 10 bases between them. CDR1 and CDR2 (germline): SGHRS, YFSETQ. The CDR3 has 15 amino acids. These data were also reused for a study on T cells of mothers and their children.

The clonotype originates from a boy aged 5-17 years in good health. This chain uses TRBV5-1 with TRBJ1-4; D is possibly TRBD1 (5 bases). Sequencing was carried out using blood. The CDR3 spells CASSPGGATNEKLFF. CDR3 nucleotides: TGCGCCAGCAGCCCCGGGGGGGCAACTAATGAAAAACTGTTTTTT.